This entry lists 32 T cell receptor beta chains sequenced from one sample in a study of blood T cell repertoires in COVID-19. Generated by immunoSEQ multiplex PCR, the TCRdb table keeps only in-frame clones and is missing some. The sample records roughly 90,000 clones, roughly 90% being singletons. Sequencing input: peripheral blood. All receptors derive from a human donor with active COVID-19. The donor label of this sample is uncertain.

The genes are TRBV29-1 and TRBJ1-1; no clear D. There are 14 residues in the CDR3. The germline V gene has CDR1 SQVTM and CDR2 ANQGSEA. V gave up 3 bases and J gave up 1 base, with 12 bases separating them. CDR3 DNA sequence: TGCAGCGTTGATGTCAGGCGAACGAACACTGAAGCTTTCTTT. Protein product: CSVDVRRTNTEAFF.

This chain joins TRBV2 and TRBJ2-7; the match to TRBD1 covers 12 bases. Germline loops: CDR1 SNHLY, CDR2 FYNNEI. The CDR3 contains 13 residues. V was clipped by 11 bases and J by 6 bases; unmatched bases: 8. As DNA, the CDR3 is TGTGCCGGATCCCGGGACAGGGGGCGCGAGCAGTACTTC. Protein: CAGSRDRGREQYF.

The V call is TRBV5-1, the J call TRBJ2-5; weak D call: TRBD1 (7 bases). Looked up from germline, CDR1 is SGHRS and CDR2 is YFSETQ. V lost 3 bases and J 5 bases, leaving 11 bases between the germline ends. The CDR3 is made up of 13 amino acids. DNA for the CDR3: TGCGCCAGCAGCTCAGGGGGGCCGGAGACCCAGTACTTC. The encoded protein is CASSSGGPETQYF.

This clone appeared once. The genes are TRBV5-8 and TRBJ1-5, with TRBD1 matching over 10 bases. CDR1 and CDR2 from the germline V gene are SGHTS and YDEGEE. V shed 4 bases, J shed 5 bases, and the junction held 6 bases outside the gene matches. The CDR3 sequence is 15 residues long. In DNA form, the CDR3 reads TGTGCCAGCAGCCCGGGGACAGGGGTATATCAGCCCCAGCATTTT. Translating gives CASSPGTGVYQPQHF.

The CDR3 nucleotides are TGTGCCAGCAGCTTTTCTGGGGGACAGACGAACACTGAAGCTTTCTTT. Protein: CASSFSGGQTNTEAFF. The chain is built from TRBV7-9 and TRBJ1-1; TRBD1 agrees at 7 bases. V lost 3 bases to trimming and J lost 1 base; unmatched junction nucleotides: 8. The CDR3 totals 16 residues. Germline assignment: CDR1 SEHNR and CDR2 FQNEAQ (reference sequence).

This chain connects TRBV21-1 to TRBJ1-1. TRBV21-1 is classified as a pseudogene. The CDR3 has 14 amino acids. The CDR3 DNA reads TGTGCCAGCAGCAAAGTATGCGGAAACACTGAAGCTTTCTTT. This translates into CASSKVCGNTEAFF.

The rearrangement uses TRBV9 and TRBJ1-4, with D tentatively TRBD1 (6 bases). There are 15 residues in the CDR3. CDR1 is SGDLS, CDR2 YYNGEE, per germline. Trimming removed 3 bases at V and 8 bases at J, with 17 bases between. The CDR3, as DNA: TGTGCCAGCAGCGCGCATGAGGGGGATGCGGAAAAACTGTTTTTT. Its translation is CASSAHEGDAEKLFF.

This sequence joins TRBV3-1 (or the pseudogene TRBV3-2) and TRBJ1-4; D gene unclear. Germline-derived CDR1 and CDR2 are LGHDT and YNNKEL (reference sequence). There are 15 residues in the CDR3. V was pared by 2 bases and J by 4 bases, with 11 bases between. The CDR3 sequence is CASSQLGVRNEKLFF. CDR3 sequence (DNA): TGTGCCAGCAGCCAACTAGGAGTCCGTAATGAAAAACTGTTTTTT.

The V call is TRBV7-9, the J call TRBJ2-7, with 11 bases lining up with TRBD1. Germline V CDR1 and CDR2: SEHNR, FQNEAQ (reference sequence). This CDR3 has 16 amino acids. With V trimmed by 0 bases and J by 2 bases, 3 bases remained unmatched. The CDR3 here is CASSLAEGQGAYEQYF. In DNA form, the CDR3 reads TGTGCCAGCAGCTTAGCAGAGGGACAGGGGGCCTACGAGCAGTACTTC.

CDR3 nucleotides: TGTGCCAGCAGCTTCTCTAGCGGGGGGCGGGAAGATACGCAGTATTTT. Encoded protein: CASSFSSGGREDTQYF. The V call is TRBV7-6, the J call TRBJ2-3; 11 bases match TRBD2. This CDR3 contains 16 residues. The germline CDR1 and CDR2 sequences are SGHVS and FNYEAQ. The V gene end was trimmed by 3 bases and the J gene end by 5 bases; junction bases not matched to a gene: 7.

This chain joins TRBV30 and TRBJ2-1; 12 nucleotides agree with TRBD2. Germline values: CDR1 GTSNPN, CDR2 SVGIG (reference sequence). The ends lost 0 bases at V and 2 bases at J; junction bases unmatched: 14. The CDR3 covers 20 residues. CDR3 DNA sequence: TGTGCCTGGAGTGTATTTGGGCTAGCGGGGGGGACGCCAGCCTACAATGAGCAGTTCTTC. Translated: CAWSVFGLAGGTPAYNEQFF.

The CDR3 DNA is TGTGCCAGCAGCTTAGTACCAGTTCTAGAGACCCAGTACTTC. This encodes CASSLVPVLETQYF. The chain employs TRBV7-2 and TRBJ2-5; D is unclear. Per the germline V gene, CDR1 is SGHTA and CDR2 is FQGNSA. CDR3 length: 14 residues. Between the trimmed V and J ends, which lost 1 base and 4 bases, there was a span of 10 bases.

The rearrangement uses TRBV10-2 and TRBJ2-5, with TRBD1 matching 7 bases. Germline V gene data show CDR1 as WSHSY and CDR2 as SAAADI. J lost 5 bases, V lost 11 bases, and 11 bases had no gene match. This CDR3 contains 13 residues. In DNA, the CDR3 is TGCGCCGTCCGGGACAGCCCTGATGAGACCCAGTACTTC. Translation gives CAVRDSPDETQYF.

This clone was seen a handful of times. The genes are TRBV5-4 and TRBJ1-5, with 9 positions matching TRBD1. The CDR3 sequence is 15 residues long. Per the germline V gene, CDR1 is SGHNT and CDR2 is YYREEE (reference sequence). V was clipped by 0 bases and J by 4 bases; unmatched bases: 2. CDR3 coding DNA: TGTGCCAGCAGCTTGGGGGGGACAGGGAATCAGCCCCAGCATTTT. It specifies CASSLGGTGNQPQHF.

This chain joins TRBV7-9 and TRBJ2-7, with D possibly matching TRBD2 (5 bases). This CDR3 has 14 amino acids. Germline-derived CDR1 and CDR2 are SEHNR and FQNEAQ (reference sequence). Between the trimmed V and J ends, which lost 2 bases and 6 bases, there was a span of 14 bases. The CDR3 sequence: CASSLWIGRGEQYF. The CDR3 bases are TGTGCCAGCAGCTTATGGATAGGACGGGGCGAGCAGTACTTC.

The rearrangement uses TRBV18 and TRBJ1-3; 7 bases are shared with TRBD1. V trimming: 2 bases; J trimming: 0 bases; junction bases outside the gene matches: 4. The CDR3 runs to 16 residues. CDR1 and CDR2 (germline): KGHSH, LQKENI. The DNA of the CDR3 is TGTGCCAGCTCACCAGGGACAGCCTACTCTGGAAACACCATATATTTT. Translation gives CASSPGTAYSGNTIYF.

This chain connects TRBV18 to TRBJ1-1; D is possibly TRBD1 (6 bases). Trimming took 3 bases from V and 2 from J, leaving 13 bases between them. CDR1 is KGHSH, CDR2 LQKENI, per germline. The CDR3 spans 15 residues. The CDR3 protein is CASSPAGTPNTEAFF. CDR3 in DNA: TGTGCCAGCTCACCTGCCGGGACACCAAACACTGAAGCTTTCTTT.

V usage is TRBV9 and J usage is TRBJ1-1; D is ambiguous. The CDR3 runs 14 residues. Germline V gene data show CDR1 as SGDLS and CDR2 as YYNGEE. Trimming pared 0 bases from V and 0 bases from J, leaving 6 bases between. CDR3 sequence reads: CASSVDSLNTEAFF. For the CDR3, the DNA is TGTGCCAGCAGCGTAGACAGCTTGAACACTGAAGCTTTCTTT. The full variable domain, rest sourced from reference TRBV9 and TRBJ1-1, is DSGVTQTPKHLITATGQRVTLRCSPRSGDLSVYWYQQSLDQGLQFLIQYYNGEERAKGNILERFSAQQFPDLHSELNLSSLELGDSALYFCASSVDSLNTEAFFGQGTRLTVV.

This chain joins TRBV7-2 and TRBJ2-3, with TRBD2 matching over 8 bases. CDR3 size: 16 residues. The V gene's germline CDR1 is SGHTA and CDR2 FQGNSA. After removal of 5 bases from V and 6 bases from J, the junction contained 13 bases not matched to a gene. This CDR3 is CASSQNAGGPTDTQYF. CDR3 DNA: TGTGCCAGCAGCCAAAACGCGGGGGGCCCCACGGATACGCAGTATTTT.

The chain has TRBV19 and TRBJ1-1; D is undetermined. There are 14 residues in the CDR3. The germline V and J ends were trimmed by 4 bases and 1 base, with 10 bases remaining between them. Per the germline V gene, CDR1 is LNHDA and CDR2 is SQIVND (reference sequence). Written as DNA, the CDR3 is TGTGCCAGTAGTACCCTAGGAGCGAACACTGAAGCTTTCTTT. It codes for CASSTLGANTEAFF.

The rearrangement uses TRBV4-3 and TRBJ1-5; D not certain. Trimming pared 0 bases from V and 4 bases from J, leaving 4 bases between. The CDR3 length is 13 residues. The germline gives CDR1 LGHNA, CDR2 YSLEER. The CDR3 DNA reads TGCGCCAGCAGCCAAGACAGAAATCAGCCCCAGCATTTT. The encoded protein is CASSQDRNQPQHF.

The chain couples TRBV29-1 to TRBJ1-4; D is perhaps TRBD1 (5 bases). V lost 5 bases and J lost 0, with 16 bases in between. The CDR3 is 16 residues long. Germline CDR1 is SQVTM and CDR2 is ANQGSEA. The CDR3 DNA sequence: TGCAGCGTTTATGACAGTTTAATTGCAACTAATGAAAAACTGTTTTTT. Amino acids: CSVYDSLIATNEKLFF. Looking up the rest from reference TRBV29-1 and TRBJ1-4 gives the full variable domain: SAVISQKPSRDICQRGTSLTIQCQVDSQVTMMFWYRQQPGQSLTLIATANQGSEATYESGFVIDKFPISRPNLTFSTLTVSNMSPEDSSIYLCSVYDSLIATNEKLFFGSGTQLSVL.

For the CDR3, the DNA is TGTGCCAGTAGTACGACTAGCGGGGCCACGTACGAGCAGTACTTC. Translating it yields CASSTTSGATYEQYF. The chain employs TRBV19 and TRBJ2-7; TRBD2 matches 11 bases. Trimming at V came to 4 bases and at J to 4 bases, leaving 6 bases not matched to a gene. The CDR3 spans 15 residues. Germline values: CDR1 LNHDA, CDR2 SQIVND (reference sequence).

The chain links TRBV19 to TRBJ2-2; 14 positions match TRBD2. Losses at the gene ends were 3 bases for V and 5 bases for J; bases not matched to a gene: 5. This CDR3 region has 17 residues. Germline CDR1 reads LNHDA; CDR2 reads SQIVND (reference sequence). The CDR3 region has the DNA TGTGCCAGTAGTATCCGGACTAGCGGGGGGTCAACCGGGGAGCTGTTTTTT. Encoded protein: CASSIRTSGGSTGELFF.

V gene TRBV15 combines with J gene TRBJ1-4; D may be TRBD1 (6 bases). Germline CDR1 is LNHNV and CDR2 is YYDKDF (reference sequence). The V end lost 2 bases, the J end lost 7 bases, and 20 bases lay between the germline ends. This CDR3 comprises 17 residues. The CDR3 sequence: CATSRSIPQGVGEKLFF. CDR3 DNA: TGTGCCACCAGCAGATCCATACCACAGGGTGTCGGTGAAAAACTGTTTTTT.

This sequence joins TRBV4-1 and TRBJ1-5; tentatively, D is TRBD1 (6 bases). From germline, CDR1 is MGHRA and CDR2 YSYEKL. V was clipped by 0 bases and J by 1 base, with 16 bases between them. There are 18 residues in the CDR3. CDR3 sequence (DNA): TGCGCCAGCAGCCAAGATCTGTGGAACAGGGAAAGCAATCAGCCCCAGCATTTT. This sequence encodes CASSQDLWNRESNQPQHF.

The rearrangement joins TRBV21-1 to TRBJ2-3; the D call in the table, TRBD1, was not verified against the DNA. TRBV21-1 is deemed a pseudogene. The CDR3 is 17 residues long. CDR3 region: CASSNGPPGQSTDTQYF. The CDR3 DNA follows: TGTGCCAGCAGCAATGGGCCCCCGGGACAGAGCACAGATACGCAGTATTTT.

V gene TRBV30 combines with J gene TRBJ2-7; no clear D. The germline V gene encodes CDR1 GTSNPN and CDR2 SVGIG (reference sequence). The V and J ends lost 0 bases and 7 bases respectively, with 19 bases between them. CDR3 length: 15 amino acids. CDR3 nucleotides: TGTGCCTGGAGTGTCTCCCAGCGAAACCTTATTGAGCAGTACTTC. This translates into CAWSVSQRNLIEQYF.

The genes are TRBV14 and TRBJ1-6; a weak D match, TRBD1 (6 bases). Germline V gene lookup returns CDR1 SGHDN and CDR2 FVKESK. V was pared by 2 bases and J by 9 bases, with 11 bases between. This CDR3 comprises 14 residues. The CDR3 DNA reads as TGTGCCAGCAGCCAAAGAACAGGGATTTCACCCCTCCACTTT. It yields the protein CASSQRTGISPLHF.

The chain links TRBV7-8 to TRBJ2-3, with unresolved D. Trimming shortened V by 4 bases and J by 5 bases, and 10 bases separated the two germline ends. This CDR3 has 13 residues. From germline, CDR1 is SGHVS and CDR2 FQNEAQ. The CDR3 here is CASSSARVDTQYF. CDR3 DNA sequence: TGTGCCAGCAGCTCCGCCCGGGTAGATACGCAGTATTTT.

The chain is built from TRBV5-5 and TRBJ2-7; 7 bases agree with TRBD1. V gave up 0 bases and J gave up 2 bases; unmatched junction bases: 2. The length of the CDR3 is 14 residues. CDR1 and CDR2 (germline): SGHKS, YYEKEE (reference sequence). The CDR3 sequence: CASSLDRGAYEQYF. The CDR3, as DNA: TGTGCCAGCAGCTTGGACAGGGGAGCCTACGAGCAGTACTTC.

The genes are TRBV28 and TRBJ1-1, with D possibly matching TRBD1 (6 bases). Germline V CDR1 and CDR2: MDHEN, SYDVKM. The CDR3 loop spans 15 amino acids. V was pared by 7 bases and J by 4 bases, with 19 bases between. CDR3 DNA sequence: TGTGCCAGCACCTCGGGGACAACCGGGACCACTGAAGCTTTCTTT. Its translation: CASTSGTTGTTEAFF.